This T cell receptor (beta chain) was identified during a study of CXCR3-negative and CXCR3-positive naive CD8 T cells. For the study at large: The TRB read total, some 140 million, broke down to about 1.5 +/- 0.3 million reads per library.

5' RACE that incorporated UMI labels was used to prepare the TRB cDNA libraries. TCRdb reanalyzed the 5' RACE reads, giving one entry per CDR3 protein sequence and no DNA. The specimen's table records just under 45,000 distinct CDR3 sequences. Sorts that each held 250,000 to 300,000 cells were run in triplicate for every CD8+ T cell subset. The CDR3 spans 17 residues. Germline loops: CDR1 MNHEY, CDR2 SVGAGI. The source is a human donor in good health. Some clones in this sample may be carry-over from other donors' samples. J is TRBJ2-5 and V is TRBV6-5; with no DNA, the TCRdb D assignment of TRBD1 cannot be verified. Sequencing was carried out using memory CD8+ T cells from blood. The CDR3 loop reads CASSYRIGEIREETQYF.